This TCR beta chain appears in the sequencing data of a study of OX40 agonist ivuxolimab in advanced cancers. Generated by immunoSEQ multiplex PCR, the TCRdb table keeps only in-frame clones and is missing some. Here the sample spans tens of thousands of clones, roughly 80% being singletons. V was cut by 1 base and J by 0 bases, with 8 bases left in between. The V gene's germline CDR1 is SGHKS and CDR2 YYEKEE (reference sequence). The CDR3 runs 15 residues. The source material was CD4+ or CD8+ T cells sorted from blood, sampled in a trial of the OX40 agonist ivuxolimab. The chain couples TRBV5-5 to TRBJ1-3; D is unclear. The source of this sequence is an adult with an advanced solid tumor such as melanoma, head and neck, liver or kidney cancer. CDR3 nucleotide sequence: TGTGCCAGCAGCTTGCGCGGAACCTCTGGAAACACCATATATTTT. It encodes CASSLRGTSGNTIYF.